The present T cell receptor (beta chain) was sequenced within a study of blood T cell repertoires in COVID-19. Across the study: The origin of the acute and convalescent COVID-19 samples was the United States, Italy and Spain.

This table comes from immunoSEQ multiplex PCR, and its TCRdb copy is limited to in-frame clones, with some not included. This sample yields about 120,000 clones, of which roughly four fifths are seen a single time; about 10% belongs to the top ten. The CDR3 consists of 16 residues. With 6 bases removed from V and 4 bases from J, the gap between germline ends came to 21 bases. Looked up from germline, CDR1 is SGHKS and CDR2 is YYEKEE (reference sequence). The origin of this receptor is a human donor in a cohort sampled during active COVID-19. The sample was peripheral blood. The chain carries TRBV5-5 and TRBJ2-3; TRBD1 is a possible D gene (6 bases). The DNA of the CDR3 is TGTGCCAGCACCCTAAGAGGGGGTAGGGTTGCAGATACGCAGTATTTT. Translation: CASTLRGGRVADTQYF.